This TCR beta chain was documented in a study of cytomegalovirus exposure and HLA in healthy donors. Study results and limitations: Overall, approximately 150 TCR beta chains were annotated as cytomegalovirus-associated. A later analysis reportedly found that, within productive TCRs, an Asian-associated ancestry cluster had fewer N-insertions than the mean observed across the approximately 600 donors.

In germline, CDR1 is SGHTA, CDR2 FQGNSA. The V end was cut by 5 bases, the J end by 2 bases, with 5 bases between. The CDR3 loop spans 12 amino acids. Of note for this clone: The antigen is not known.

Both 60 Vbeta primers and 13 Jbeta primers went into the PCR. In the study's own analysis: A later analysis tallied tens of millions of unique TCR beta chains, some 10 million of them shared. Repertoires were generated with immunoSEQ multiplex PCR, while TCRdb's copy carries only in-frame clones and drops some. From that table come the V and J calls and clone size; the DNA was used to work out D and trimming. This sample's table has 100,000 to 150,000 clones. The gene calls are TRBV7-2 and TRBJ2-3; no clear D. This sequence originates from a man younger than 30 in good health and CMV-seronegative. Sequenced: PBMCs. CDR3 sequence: CASSKPTDTQYF. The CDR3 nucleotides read TGTGCCAGCAGCAAGCCCACAGATACGCAGTATTTT.